This T cell receptor (beta chain) emerged from a study of cytomegalovirus exposure and HLA in healthy donors. Points from the study as a whole: Information on immune exposure was restricted to one variable (CMV serostatus).

V gave up 5 bases and J gave up 0 bases, with 10 bases separating them. Germline CDR1 MNHNS, CDR2 SASEGT. CDR3 length: 14 amino acids. The PCR was carried out with 60 Vbeta primers and 13 Jbeta primers. Original data processing: Later work found about 80 million unique TCR beta chains, with about 10 million shared. The table came from immunoSEQ multiplex PCR; TCRdb's copy has only in-frame clones and leaves some out. The D gene and trimming were derived from the DNA, and the V and J assignments and clone size from that table. The sample lists 130,000 or so clones, about three quarters occurring once. Note on this clone: What it binds is unknown.

The sample comprised PBMCs. V gene TRBV6-1 combines with J gene TRBJ1-2; unclear D gene. The clonotype comes from a woman between 40 and 55 years old in good health and CMV-seronegative. CDR3 sequence (DNA): TGTGCCAGCAGTAACAGCTTAGCTAACTATGGCTACACCTTC. Protein: CASSNSLANYGYTF.